This entry lists 13 T cell receptor beta chains sequenced from one sample in a study of brain T cells in children with intractable seizures. The table came from immunoSEQ multiplex PCR; TCRdb's copy has only in-frame clones and leaves some out. The sample contains about 64,000 clones, approximately 95% of which appear only once. The sequenced sample was peripheral blood, obtained at surgery. The receptor source for this set is a boy in the first two years of life with focal cortical dysplasia and intractable seizures.

This clone was counted a single time. The genes are TRBV14 and TRBJ2-1; the D is unclear. Trimming left V 1 base short and J 8 bases short, with 3 bases between. The CDR3 is 11 amino acids. Germline V CDR1 and CDR2: SGHDN, FVKESK. The CDR3 DNA reads as TGTGCCAGCAGCCAAGGATATGAGCAGTTCTTC. Translation: CASSQGYEQFF.

The chain joins TRBV11-2 to TRBJ2-7; perhaps TRBD1 as D (6 bases). The CDR3 has 15 amino acids. Trimming took off 4 bases at V and 6 bases at J, with 19 bases between the two ends. Germline V gene data show CDR1 as SGHAT and CDR2 as FQNNGV. The DNA of the CDR3 is TGTGCCAGCAGCTATCTCCGGGACAAATCGCTCGAGCAGTACTTC. Translating gives CASSYLRDKSLEQYF.

In this sample, this clone turned up once. The V and J genes are TRBV16 and TRBJ2-2; no definite D call. Germline V gives CDR1 KGHSY, CDR2 FQNENV. The CDR3 has 16 amino acids. Trimming pared 4 bases from V and 3 bases from J, leaving 15 bases between. DNA for the CDR3: TGTGCCAGCAGCCCTAAGGTCACAGTTTACACCGGGGAGCTGTTTTTT. Its translation is CASSPKVTVYTGELFF.

This chain connects TRBV14 to TRBJ2-4, with 10 bases that match TRBD1. The CDR3 totals 15 residues. V shed 8 bases and J 2 bases; nucleotides not matched to a gene: 6. The germline CDR1 and CDR2 sequences are SGHDN and FVKESK. The CDR3 DNA reads as TGTGCCAGCCTAAGACAGGGGGCGACCAAAAACATTCAGTACTTC. Protein product: CASLRQGATKNIQYF.

The rearrangement uses TRBV18 and TRBJ2-3, with D hard to call. This CDR3 has 15 residues. CDR1 and CDR2 from the germline V gene are KGHSH and LQKENI. V lost 5 bases to trimming and J lost 0 bases, with 12 bases between them. CDR3 loop: CASSTIEESTDTQYF. The CDR3 DNA reads as TGTGCCAGCTCAACAATAGAAGAGAGCACAGATACGCAGTATTTT.

The chain links TRBV10-1 to TRBJ2-2; no clear D gene. Trimming took off 0 bases at V and 1 base at J, with 3 bases between the two ends. The CDR3 covers 14 residues. CDR1 and CDR2 (germline): WNHNN, SYGVQD (reference sequence). CDR3 DNA sequence: TGCGCCAGCAGTGAGTCGATGAACACCGGGGAGCTGTTTTTT. It encodes CASSESMNTGELFF.

The V gene is TRBV4-1, the J gene TRBJ1-5, with TRBD1 matching 9 bases. CDR3 length equals 17 residues. Germline-derived CDR1 and CDR2 are MGHRA and YSYEKL. Trimming cost V 3 bases and J 2 bases; bases outside gene matches: 8. CDR3 protein: CASSQGGQGRRNQPQHF. CDR3 DNA sequence: TGCGCCAGCAGCCAGGGGGGACAGGGCCGTCGCAATCAGCCCCAGCATTTT.

This chain links TRBV9 with TRBJ2-1, with 9 nucleotides matching TRBD2. The CDR3 is 17 amino acids. The germline V gene encodes CDR1 SGDLS and CDR2 YYNGEE. Trimming at V came to 0 bases and at J to 7 bases, leaving 11 bases not matched to a gene. DNA of the CDR3: TGTGCCAGCAGCGTAGTGGGCTGGGGGACTAGCCGGAATGAGCAGTTCTTC. Translating it yields CASSVVGWGTSRNEQFF.

The CDR3 coding sequence is TGTGCCAGCAGTGACAAAAAATATAATTCACCCCTCCACTTT. This encodes CASSDKKYNSPLHF. The V and J genes are TRBV2 and TRBJ1-6; D unclear. The length of the CDR3 is 14 residues. The V end was cut by 3 bases, the J end by 4 bases, with 7 bases between. Germline assignment: CDR1 SNHLY and CDR2 FYNNEI.

This chain uses TRBV18 with TRBJ2-7; tentatively, D is TRBD1 (5 bases). This CDR3 spans 14 amino acids. Trimming removed 0 bases from V and 2 bases from J, with 8 bases in between. Per the germline V gene, CDR1 is KGHSH and CDR2 is LQKENI. Written as DNA, the CDR3 is TGTGCCAGCTCACCACCGACAGAACCCTACGAGCAGTACTTC. This translates into CASSPPTEPYEQYF.

This chain links TRBV7-2 with TRBJ2-7; D may match TRBD1 or TRBD2 (5 bases each). Trimming removed 1 base at V and 4 bases at J, with 20 bases between. This CDR3 has 17 residues. Germline CDR1 SGHTA, CDR2 FQGNSA. As DNA, the CDR3 is TGTGCCAGCAGCTTAGGGCTTCTGGTTAGGGACGGATACGAGCAGTACTTC. Amino acids: CASSLGLLVRDGYEQYF.

The genes are TRBV5-4 and TRBJ2-7; 7 positions agree with TRBD1. Germline CDR1 is SGHNT and CDR2 is YYREEE (reference sequence). The ends lost 0 bases at V and 0 bases at J; junction bases unmatched: 3. The CDR3 has 15 amino acids. CDR3 in amino acids: CASSLGRDSSYEQYF. The CDR3 coding sequence is TGTGCCAGCAGCTTGGGCCGGGACAGCTCCTACGAGCAGTACTTC.

The chain combines TRBV2 with TRBJ1-1; D is unclear. There are 14 residues in the CDR3. The germline V gene has CDR1 SNHLY and CDR2 FYNNEI. V was cut by 6 bases and J by 4 bases, with 15 bases left in between. The CDR3 sequence: CASSKQTRVTEAFF. For the CDR3, the DNA is TGTGCCAGCAGCAAGCAGACCCGGGTCACTGAAGCTTTCTTT. Full variable domain (remainder filled in from reference TRBV2 and TRBJ1-1): EPEVTQTPSHQVTQMGQEVILRCVPISNHLYFYWYRQILGQKVEFLVSFYNNEISEKSEIFDDQFSVERPDGSNFTLKIRSTKLEDSAMYFCASSKQTRVTEAFFGQGTRLTVV.